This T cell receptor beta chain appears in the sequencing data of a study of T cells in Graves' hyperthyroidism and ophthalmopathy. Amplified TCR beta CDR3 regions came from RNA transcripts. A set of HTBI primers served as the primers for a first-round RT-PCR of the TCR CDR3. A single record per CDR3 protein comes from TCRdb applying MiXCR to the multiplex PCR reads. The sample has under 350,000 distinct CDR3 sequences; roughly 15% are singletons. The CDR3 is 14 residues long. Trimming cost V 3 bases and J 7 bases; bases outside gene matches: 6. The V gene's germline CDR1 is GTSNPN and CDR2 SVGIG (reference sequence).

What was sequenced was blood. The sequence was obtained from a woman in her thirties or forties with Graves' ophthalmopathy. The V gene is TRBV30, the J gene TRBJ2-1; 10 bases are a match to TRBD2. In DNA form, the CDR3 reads TGTGCCTGGAGCAGCGGGAGGGGGAAGAATGAGCAGTTCTTC. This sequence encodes CAWSSGRGKNEQFF.